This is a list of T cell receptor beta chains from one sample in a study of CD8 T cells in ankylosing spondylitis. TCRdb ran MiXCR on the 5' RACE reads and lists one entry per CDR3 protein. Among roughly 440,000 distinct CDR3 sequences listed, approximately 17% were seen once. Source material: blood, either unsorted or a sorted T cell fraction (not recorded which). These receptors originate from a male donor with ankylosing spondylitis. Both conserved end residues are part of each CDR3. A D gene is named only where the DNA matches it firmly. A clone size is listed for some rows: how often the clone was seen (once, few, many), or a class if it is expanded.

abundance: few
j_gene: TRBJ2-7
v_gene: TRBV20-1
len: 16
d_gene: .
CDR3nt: TGCAGTGCTAGCGGTAGGGGGTACACGTCAGCCTACGAGCAGTACTTC
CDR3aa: CSASGRGYTSAYEQYF

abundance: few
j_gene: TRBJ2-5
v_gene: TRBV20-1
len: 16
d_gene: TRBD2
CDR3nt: TGCAGTGCTAGAGATCAAAAGCGGGGGCCCCAAGAGACCCAGTACTTC
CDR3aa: CSARDQKRGPQETQYF

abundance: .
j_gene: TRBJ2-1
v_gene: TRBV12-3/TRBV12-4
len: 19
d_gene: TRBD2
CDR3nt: TGTGCCAGCTGCTCGCACCTAACTCCACTAGCGGGGAGCTACAATGAGCAGTTCTTC
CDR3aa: CASCSHLTPLAGSYNEQFF

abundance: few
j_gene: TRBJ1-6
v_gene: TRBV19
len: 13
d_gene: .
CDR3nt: TGTGCCAGTAGGATAAAAACTAATTCACCCCTCCACTTT
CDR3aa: CASRIKTNSPLHF

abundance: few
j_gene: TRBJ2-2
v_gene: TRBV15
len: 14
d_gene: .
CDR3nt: TGTGCCACCAGCAGAGATCGGGGGTCCGGGGAGCTGTTTTTT
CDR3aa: CATSRDRGSGELFF

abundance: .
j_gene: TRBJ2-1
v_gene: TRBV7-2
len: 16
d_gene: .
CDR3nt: TGTGCCAGCAGCTTTAAGTTGGCTAGAGCTAACAATGAGCAGTTCTTC
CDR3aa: CASSFKLARANNEQFF

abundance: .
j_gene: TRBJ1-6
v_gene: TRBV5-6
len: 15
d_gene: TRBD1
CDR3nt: TGTGCCAGCAGCGCCTGGGGACAGGGACAATCACCCCTCCACTTT
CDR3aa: CASSAWGQGQSPLHF

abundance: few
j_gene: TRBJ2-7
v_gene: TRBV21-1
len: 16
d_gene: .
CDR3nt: TGTGCCAGCAGCAAAGCTCCGACCCCCCTCTCCTACGAGCAGTACTTC
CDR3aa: CASSKAPTPLSYEQYF

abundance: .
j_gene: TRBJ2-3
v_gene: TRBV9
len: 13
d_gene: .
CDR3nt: TGTGCCAGCAGCGCCCAATTCACAGATACGCAGTATTTT
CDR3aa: CASSAQFTDTQYF

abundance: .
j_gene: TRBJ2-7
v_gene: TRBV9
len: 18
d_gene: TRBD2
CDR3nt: TGTGCCAGCAGCGCCACCCCGGGACTAGCGGGAGGGAACCACGAGCAGTACTTC
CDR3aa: CASSATPGLAGGNHEQYF

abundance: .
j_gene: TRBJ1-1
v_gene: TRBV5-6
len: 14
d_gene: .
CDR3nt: TGTGCCAGCAGAGAGGGCACGCGTGGCACTGAAGCTTTCTTT
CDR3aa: CASREGTRGTEAFF

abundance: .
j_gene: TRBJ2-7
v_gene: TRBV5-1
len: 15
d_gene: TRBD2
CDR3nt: TGCGCCAGCAGCCCCGAGGGTAGCGGGGTTTACGAGCAGTACTTC
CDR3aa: CASSPEGSGVYEQYF

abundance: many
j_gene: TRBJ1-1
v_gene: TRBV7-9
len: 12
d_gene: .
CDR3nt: TGTGCCAGCAGCCCCCTCAACACTGAAGCTTTCTTT
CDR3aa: CASSPLNTEAFF

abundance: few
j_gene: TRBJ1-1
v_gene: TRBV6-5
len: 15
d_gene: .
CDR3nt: TGTGCCAGCAGTTACGTCTCCTCCCGAGGCACTGAAGCTTTCTTT
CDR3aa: CASSYVSSRGTEAFF

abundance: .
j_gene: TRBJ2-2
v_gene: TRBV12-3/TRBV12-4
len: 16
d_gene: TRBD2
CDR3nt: TGTGCCAGCAGAACAACTAGCGGGGGGGCCGGGGGGGAGCTGTTTTTT
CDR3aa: CASRTTSGGAGGELFF

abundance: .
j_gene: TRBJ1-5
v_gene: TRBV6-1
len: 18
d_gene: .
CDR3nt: TGTGCCAGCAGTGAAGCGCTGAGGGATAGAGCCGGCAATCAGCCCCAGCATTTT
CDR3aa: CASSEALRDRAGNQPQHF

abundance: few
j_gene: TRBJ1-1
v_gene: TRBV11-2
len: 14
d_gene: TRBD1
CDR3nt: TGTGCCAGCAGCCCCACAGACAGGGGGCCCGACGCTTTCTTT
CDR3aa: CASSPTDRGPDAFF

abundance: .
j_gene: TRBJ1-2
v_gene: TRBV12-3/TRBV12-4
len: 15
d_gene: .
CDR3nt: TGTGCCAGCAGTTCACCCGGGAGGCAGGGAAATGGCTACACCTTC
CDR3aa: CASSSPGRQGNGYTF

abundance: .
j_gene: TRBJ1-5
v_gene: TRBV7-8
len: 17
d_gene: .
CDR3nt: TGTGCCAGCAGCCTAGGGGGAGGGTGGGTGATGCTGGGGCCCCAGCATTTT
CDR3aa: CASSLGGGWVMLGPQHF

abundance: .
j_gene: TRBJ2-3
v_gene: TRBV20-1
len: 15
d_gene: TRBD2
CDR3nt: TGCAGTGCCGAACCTCCAGCGGGGAAGGCCTATACGCAGTATTTT
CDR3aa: CSAEPPAGKAYTQYF

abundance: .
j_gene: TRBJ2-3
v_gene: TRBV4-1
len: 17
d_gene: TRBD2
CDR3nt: TGCGCCAGCAGCCAAGACCCCCCCGGGGGGATCATGCATACGCAGTATTTT
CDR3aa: CASSQDPPGGIMHTQYF

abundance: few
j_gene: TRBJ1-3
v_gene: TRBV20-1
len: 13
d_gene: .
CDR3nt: TGCAGTGCTAGTGAAGGGTATGGAAACACCATATATTTT
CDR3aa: CSASEGYGNTIYF

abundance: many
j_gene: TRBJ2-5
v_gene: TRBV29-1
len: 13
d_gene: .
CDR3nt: TGCAGCGTTGTTTTAGGGCCCGGGGAGACCCAGTACTTC
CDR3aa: CSVVLGPGETQYF

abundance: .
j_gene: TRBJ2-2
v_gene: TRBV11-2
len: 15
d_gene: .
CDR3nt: TGTGCCAGCACCAGGGGGGGGACATTCACCGGGGAGCTGTTTTTT
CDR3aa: CASTRGGTFTGELFF

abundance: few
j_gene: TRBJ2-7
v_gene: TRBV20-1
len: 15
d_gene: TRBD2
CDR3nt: TGCAGTGCTAGTCCTAGCGGGAGGTTCTCCTACGAGCAGTACTTC
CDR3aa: CSASPSGRFSYEQYF

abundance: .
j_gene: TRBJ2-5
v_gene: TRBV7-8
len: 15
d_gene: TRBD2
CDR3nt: TGTGCCAGCAGCCTCCGCGGGAGGGCCTGGGAGACCCAGTACTTC
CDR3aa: CASSLRGRAWETQYF

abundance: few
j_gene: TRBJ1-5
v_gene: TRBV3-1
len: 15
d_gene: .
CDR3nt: TGTGCCAGCAGCCAAGATTGGGGGAGCAATCAGCCCCAGCATTTT
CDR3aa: CASSQDWGSNQPQHF

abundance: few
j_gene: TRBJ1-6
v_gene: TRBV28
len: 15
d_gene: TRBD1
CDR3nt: TGTGCCAGCAGACTAGGGGACAGCGATAATTCACCCCTCCACTTT
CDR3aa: CASRLGDSDNSPLHF

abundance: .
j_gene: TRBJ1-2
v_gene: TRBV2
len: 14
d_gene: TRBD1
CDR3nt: TGTGCCAGCAACCTGCAGGGGGCGCAATATGGCTACACCTTC
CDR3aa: CASNLQGAQYGYTF

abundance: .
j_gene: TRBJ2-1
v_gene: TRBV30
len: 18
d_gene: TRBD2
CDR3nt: TGTGCCTGGAGTGTCCGACCGGGACTAGCGAGTGGTTACAATGAGCAGTTCTTC
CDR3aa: CAWSVRPGLASGYNEQFF

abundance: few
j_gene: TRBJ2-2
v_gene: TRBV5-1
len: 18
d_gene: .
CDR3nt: TGCGCCAGCAGCTTGGGCGCCCTAGCTTTAGCGAACACCGGGGAGCTGTTTTTT
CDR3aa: CASSLGALALANTGELFF

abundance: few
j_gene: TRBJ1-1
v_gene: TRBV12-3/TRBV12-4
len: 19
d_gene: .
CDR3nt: TGTGCCAGCTGTTTTTACCACCTTGGGACACGGGAGAGGAACACTGAAGCTTTCTTT
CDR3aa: CASCFYHLGTRERNTEAFF

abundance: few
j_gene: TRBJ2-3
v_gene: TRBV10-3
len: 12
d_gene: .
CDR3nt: TGTGCCATCAGTGAAGTGGCTCCTCCGCAGTATTTT
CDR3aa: CAISEVAPPQYF

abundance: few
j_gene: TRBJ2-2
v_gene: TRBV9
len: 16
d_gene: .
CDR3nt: TGTGCCAGCAGCGTAGCTATGGGGTGGAACACCGGGGAGCTGTTTTTT
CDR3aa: CASSVAMGWNTGELFF

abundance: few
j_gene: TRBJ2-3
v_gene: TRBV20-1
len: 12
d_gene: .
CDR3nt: TGCAGTGCCCTATGGGGAATAGATACGCAGTATTTT
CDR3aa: CSALWGIDTQYF

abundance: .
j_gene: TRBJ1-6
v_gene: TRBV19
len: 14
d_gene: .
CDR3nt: TGTGCCAGTAGCCTAACGGTCGGCCGATCACCCCTCCACTTT
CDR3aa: CASSLTVGRSPLHF

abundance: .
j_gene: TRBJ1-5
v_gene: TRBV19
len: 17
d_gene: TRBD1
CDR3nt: TGTGCCAGTAGTCCTCTCCTGGACAGGCCCGAAAATCAGCCCCAGCATTTT
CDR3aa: CASSPLLDRPENQPQHF

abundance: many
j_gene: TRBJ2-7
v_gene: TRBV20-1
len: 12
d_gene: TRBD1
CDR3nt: TGCAGTGCTAGAACAGGGGGCTACGAGCAGTACTTC
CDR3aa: CSARTGGYEQYF

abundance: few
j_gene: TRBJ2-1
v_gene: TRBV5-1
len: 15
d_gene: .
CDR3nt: TGCGCCAGCAGCTCCCGACAATTTTCCTACAATGAGCAGTTCTTC
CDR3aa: CASSSRQFSYNEQFF

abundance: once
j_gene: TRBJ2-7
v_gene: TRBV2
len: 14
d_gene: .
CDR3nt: TGTGCCAGCAGTGAGGGAAGGGGGGCCTACGAGCAGTACTTC
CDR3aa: CASSEGRGAYEQYF

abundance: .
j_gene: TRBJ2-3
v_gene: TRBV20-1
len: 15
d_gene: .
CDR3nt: TGCAGTGCTAGAAGGTCGAGCGGATTCACAGATACGCAGTATTTT
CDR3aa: CSARRSSGFTDTQYF

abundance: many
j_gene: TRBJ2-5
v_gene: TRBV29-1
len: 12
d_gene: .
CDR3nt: TGCAGCGTTGATACGGTTTTAGAGACCCAGTACTTC
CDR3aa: CSVDTVLETQYF

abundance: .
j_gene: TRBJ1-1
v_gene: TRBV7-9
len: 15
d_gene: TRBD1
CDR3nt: TGTGCCAGCAGCCCCTGGACAGGGGAAGCCACTGAAGCTTTCTTT
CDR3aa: CASSPWTGEATEAFF

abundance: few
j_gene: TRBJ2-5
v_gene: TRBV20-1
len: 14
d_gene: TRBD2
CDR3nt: TGCAGTGCTCGGGGGGGTAGGCGCCCAGAGACCCAGTACTTC
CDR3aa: CSARGGRRPETQYF

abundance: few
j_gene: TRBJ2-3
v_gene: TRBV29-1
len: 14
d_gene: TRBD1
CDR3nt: TGCAGCGTAAGACCGGGACAGGGGTTGAGTACGCAGTATTTT
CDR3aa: CSVRPGQGLSTQYF

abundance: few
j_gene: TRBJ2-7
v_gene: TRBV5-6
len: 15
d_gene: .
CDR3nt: TGTGCCAGCAGCACCCCGGGACAACCCTCCTACGAGCAGTACTTC
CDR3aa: CASSTPGQPSYEQYF

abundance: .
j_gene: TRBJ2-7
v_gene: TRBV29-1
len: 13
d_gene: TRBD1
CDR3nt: TGCAGCGTGGGGGACAGGGGGCCCTACGAGCAGTACTTC
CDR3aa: CSVGDRGPYEQYF

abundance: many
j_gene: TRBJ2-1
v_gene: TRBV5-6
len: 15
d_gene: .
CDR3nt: TGTGCCAGCAGCTCTTCTGGACAACCCTATCGGGAGCAGTTCTTC
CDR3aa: CASSSSGQPYREQFF

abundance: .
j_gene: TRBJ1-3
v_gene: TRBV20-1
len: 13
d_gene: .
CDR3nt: TGCAGTGTTGGGGCGAATGCTGGAAACACCATATATTTT
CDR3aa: CSVGANAGNTIYF

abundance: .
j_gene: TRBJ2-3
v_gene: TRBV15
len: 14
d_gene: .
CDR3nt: TGTGCCACCAGCAGAGAGGGGCGCACAGATACGCAGTATTTT
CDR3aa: CATSREGRTDTQYF

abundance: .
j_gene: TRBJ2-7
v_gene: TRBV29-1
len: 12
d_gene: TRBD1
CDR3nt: TGCAGCGTTGGGGGACAGCCCTACGAGCAGTACTTC
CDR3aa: CSVGGQPYEQYF

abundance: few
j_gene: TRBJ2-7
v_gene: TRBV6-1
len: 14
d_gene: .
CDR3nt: TGTGCCAGCATCCCCGGGACAATCCTTTACGAGCAGTACTTC
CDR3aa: CASIPGTILYEQYF

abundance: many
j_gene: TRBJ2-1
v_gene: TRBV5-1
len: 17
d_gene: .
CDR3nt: TGCGCCAGCAGCTTGGTCCCGGGGATTAGCTCCTACAATGAGCAGTTCTTC
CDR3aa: CASSLVPGISSYNEQFF

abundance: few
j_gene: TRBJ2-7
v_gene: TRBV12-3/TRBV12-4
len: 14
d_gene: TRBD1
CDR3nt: TGTGCCAGCAGTTTGACAGGGAAGAGGTACGAGCAGTACTTC
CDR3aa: CASSLTGKRYEQYF

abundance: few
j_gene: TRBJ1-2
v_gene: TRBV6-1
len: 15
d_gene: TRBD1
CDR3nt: TGTGCCAGCAGTCCCACCACAGGGGTGGACTATGGCTACACCTTC
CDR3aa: CASSPTTGVDYGYTF

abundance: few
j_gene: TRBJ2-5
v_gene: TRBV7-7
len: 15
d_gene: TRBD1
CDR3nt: TGTGCCAGCAGCTTAGGTCTCGGACAGGGAGAGACCCAGTACTTC
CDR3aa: CASSLGLGQGETQYF

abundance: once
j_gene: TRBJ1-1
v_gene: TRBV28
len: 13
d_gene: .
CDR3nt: TGTGCCAGCAGTTTTGTGCTGAACACTGAAGCTTTCTTT
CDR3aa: CASSFVLNTEAFF

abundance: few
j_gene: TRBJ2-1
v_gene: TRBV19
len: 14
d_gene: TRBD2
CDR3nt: TGTGCCAGTACTTCTAGCGGGAGGGCCTGGGAGCAGTTCTTC
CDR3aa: CASTSSGRAWEQFF

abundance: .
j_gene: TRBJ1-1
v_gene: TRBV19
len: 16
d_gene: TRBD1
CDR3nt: TGTGCCAGTAGTACCCATCTCCGGGACAGGAACACTGAAGCTTTCTTT
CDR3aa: CASSTHLRDRNTEAFF